This T cell receptor (beta chain) emerged from a study of blood T cell repertoires in COVID-19. V lost 0 bases, J lost 3 bases, and 15 bases lay in between. The V gene's germline CDR1 is LGHNA and CDR2 YNFKEQ. The CDR3 spans 16 residues. This clone showed up just once. The table came from immunoSEQ multiplex PCR; TCRdb's copy has only in-frame clones and leaves some out. The profile shows about 100,000 clones, 80% of them singletons. Sequencing was done on a sample of peripheral blood. The sequence came from a man between 65 and 85 years old with active or convalescent COVID-19. The gene calls are TRBV4-2 and TRBJ2-7, with D maybe TRBD2 (6 bases). The CDR3 loop reads CASSQDQGGILYEQYF. The CDR3 nucleotides read TGTGCCAGCAGCCAAGATCAGGGCGGGATTCTCTACGAGCAGTACTTC.